This TCR beta chain appears in the sequencing data of a study of cytomegalovirus exposure and HLA in healthy donors. Across the study: The roughly 110 validation repertoires matched the 650 to 850 first-cohort repertoires in platform, a later analysis reported.

Per germline, CDR1 GTSNPN and CDR2 SVGIG (reference sequence). V lost 1 base, J lost 0 bases, and 11 bases lay in between. This CDR3 contains 15 residues. Study-wide results and caveats: The listing of some 170 TCR beta chains classed them as cytomegalovirus-associated. In vitro confirmation showed three CMV-associated chains to be CMV antigen specific.

Profiled with immunoSEQ multiplex PCR; TCRdb holds only in-frame clones, not every one. Among about 330,000 clones, roughly nine tenths were seen once, and the ten largest hold approximately 1%. The donors were in the roughly 130-subject validation cohort, distinct from the approximately 730-subject first cohort. Comment on this clone: Antigen: not known.

The sequence was collected from a woman in her twenties or thirties in good health and CMV-seropositive. The material sequenced was PBMCs. The chain combines TRBV30 with TRBJ2-3; D unclear. The CDR3 is CAWSGSSSSTDTQYF. Here the CDR3 DNA reads TGTGCCTGGAGTGGGAGTAGTTCTAGCACAGATACGCAGTATTTT. The full variable domain, rest sourced from reference TRBV30 and TRBJ2-3, is SQTIHQWPATLVQPVGSPLSLECTVEGTSNPNLYWYRQAAGRGLQLLFYSVGIGQISSEVPQNLSASRPQDRQFILSSKKLLLSDSGFYLCAWSGSSSSTDTQYFGPGTRLTVL.